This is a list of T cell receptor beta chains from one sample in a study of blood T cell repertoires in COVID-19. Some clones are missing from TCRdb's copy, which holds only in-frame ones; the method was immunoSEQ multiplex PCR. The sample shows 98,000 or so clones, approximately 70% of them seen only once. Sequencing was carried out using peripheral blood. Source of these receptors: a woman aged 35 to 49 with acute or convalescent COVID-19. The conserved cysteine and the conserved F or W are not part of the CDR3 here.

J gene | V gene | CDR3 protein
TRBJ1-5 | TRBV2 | ASSEDRGGPQPQH
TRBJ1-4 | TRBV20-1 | SVGFNEKLF
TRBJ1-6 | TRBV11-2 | ASSSRQSNSPLH
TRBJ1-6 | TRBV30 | AWSAGNNSPLH
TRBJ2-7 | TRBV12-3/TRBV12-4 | ASSLASAYEQY
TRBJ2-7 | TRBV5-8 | ASRSGQGLSYEQY
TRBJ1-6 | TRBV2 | ASGGGPYNSPLH
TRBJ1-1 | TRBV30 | AWSIGTIMNTEAF
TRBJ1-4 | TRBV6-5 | ASRPPTGEEEKLF
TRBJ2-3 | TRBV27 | ASSLGPRGTTDTQY
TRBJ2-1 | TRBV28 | ASSFLNEQF
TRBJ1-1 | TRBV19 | ASSDSGNTEAF
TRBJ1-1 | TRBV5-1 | ASSVLQGTEAF
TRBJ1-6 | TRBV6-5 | ASSRGGAGNSPLH
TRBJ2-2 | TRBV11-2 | ASSFWLAGGANTGELF
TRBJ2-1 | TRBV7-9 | ASSFLVHEQF
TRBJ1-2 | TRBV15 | ATSRYSASYGYT
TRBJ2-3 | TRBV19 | ASTGGLHTDTQY
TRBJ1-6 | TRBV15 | ATSRDKDTGSSPLH
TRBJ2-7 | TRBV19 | ASSTWDRGSYEQY
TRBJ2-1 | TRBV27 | ASRTGVTLYEQF
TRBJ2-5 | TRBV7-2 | ASRLEGETQY
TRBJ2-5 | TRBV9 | ASSVTSQQETQY
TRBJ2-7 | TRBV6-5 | ASSLGGSSYEQY
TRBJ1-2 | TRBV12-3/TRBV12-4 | ASRTGQGYGYT
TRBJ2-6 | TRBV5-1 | ATRSGANVLT
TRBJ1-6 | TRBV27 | ASSFLGQDNSPLH
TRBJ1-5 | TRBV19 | ASSIELGGVSSNQPQH
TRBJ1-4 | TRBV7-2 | ASSPGQGTSTNEKLF
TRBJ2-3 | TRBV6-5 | ASSYSALITDTQY
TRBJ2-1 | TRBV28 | ASSTDSGGRLNEQF
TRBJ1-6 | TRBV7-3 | ASSLRGPGDSPLH
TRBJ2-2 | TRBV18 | ASSPSRQDTGELF
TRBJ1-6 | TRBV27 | ASSLTGRNSPLH
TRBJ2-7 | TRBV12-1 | ASSSHIAPTYEQY
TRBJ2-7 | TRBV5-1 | ASRSDRGYEQY
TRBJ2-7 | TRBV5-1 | ASSSNTQKEGEQY
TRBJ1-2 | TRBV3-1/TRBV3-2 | ASSQGPGPNYGYT
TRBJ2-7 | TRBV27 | ASSLVGGYEQY
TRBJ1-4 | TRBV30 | AWSLGGEMGGEKLF
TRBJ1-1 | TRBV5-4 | ASSPEGNTEAF
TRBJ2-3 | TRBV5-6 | ASTIGSRGSDTQY
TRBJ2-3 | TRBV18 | ASSPPIGTGADTQY
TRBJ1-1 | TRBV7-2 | ASSLVQGGEAF
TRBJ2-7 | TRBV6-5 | ASSYSSQYEQY
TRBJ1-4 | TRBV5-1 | ASSLARGLEKLF
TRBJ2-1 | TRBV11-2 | ASRGQVAYNEQF
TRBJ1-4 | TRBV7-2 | ASSLNPGGNEKLF
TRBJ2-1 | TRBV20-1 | SASPGLAGSYNEQF
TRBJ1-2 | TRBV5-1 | ASSVDSNYGYT
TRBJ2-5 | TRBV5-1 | ASSATGGLETQY
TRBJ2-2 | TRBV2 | ASSRGANTGELF
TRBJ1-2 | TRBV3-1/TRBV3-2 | ASSEGDGYT
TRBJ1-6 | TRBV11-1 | ASSSGQGNSPLH
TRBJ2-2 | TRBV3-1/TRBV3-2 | ASSQNTGVQLF